These 24 T cell receptor beta chains came from one sample sequenced in a study of blood T cell repertoires in COVID-19. Assay: immunoSEQ multiplex PCR; the TCRdb copy retains only in-frame clones and omits some. Of about 240,000 clones in the sample, 75% to 90% were seen once. The sequencing sample was made of peripheral blood. These receptors all come from a man aged 55 to 70 who had recovered from COVID-19.

The rearrangement uses TRBV18 and TRBJ1-5; D unclear. This CDR3 contains 13 residues. Germline lookup yields CDR1 KGHSH and CDR2 LQKENI. Trimming cost V 4 bases and J 1 base, with 5 bases left between them. The CDR3 loop reads CASSLQSNQPQHF. In DNA, the CDR3 is TGTGCCAGCTCACTCCAGAGCAATCAGCCCCAGCATTTT.

The chain links TRBV6-6 to TRBJ2-7; D might be TRBD1 (6 bases). V lost 6 bases, J lost 12 bases, and 15 bases lay in between. CDR1 and CDR2 (germline): MNHNY, SVGAGI (reference sequence). The CDR3 has 11 residues. The CDR3 DNA sequence: TGTGCCAGCAGACACAGGGCTCACATGTACTTC. Encoded protein: CASRHRAHMYF.

The chain carries TRBV4-1 and TRBJ1-1, with 10 positions matching TRBD1. J gave up 2 bases and V 1 base, and 4 bases lay outside the gene matches. This CDR3 has 16 amino acids. Germline assignment: CDR1 MGHRA and CDR2 YSYEKL. For the CDR3, the DNA is TGCGCCAGCAGCCAAGGCGACAGGGGGCAAAACACTGAAGCTTTCTTT. Amino acid sequence: CASSQGDRGQNTEAFF.

The chain is built from TRBV4-1 and TRBJ1-4; 10 nucleotides match TRBD1. The CDR3 is made up of 15 amino acids. Germline CDR1 is MGHRA and CDR2 is YSYEKL. Trimming removed 4 bases from V and 8 bases from J; junction bases left unmatched: 7. CDR3 protein: CASSRRQGAGEKLFF. CDR3 DNA: TGCGCCAGCAGCCGTCGACAGGGGGCAGGAGAAAAACTGTTTTTT.

V usage is TRBV4-1 and J usage is TRBJ1-6; TRBD1 matches at 8 bases. The germline V gene encodes CDR1 MGHRA and CDR2 YSYEKL. This CDR3 comprises 16 residues. V lost 3 bases, J lost 7 bases, and 8 bases stayed unmatched. CDR3: CASSHPGQGRNSPLHF. As DNA, the CDR3 is TGCGCCAGCAGCCATCCTGGACAGGGCAGGAATTCACCCCTCCACTTT.

This clone has just a few counts. V usage is TRBV7-8 and J usage is TRBJ1-5; TRBD1 agrees at 9 bases. J lost 9 bases, V lost 2 bases, and 8 bases had no gene match. Germline V gene sequence: CDR1 SGHVS, CDR2 FQNEAQ. This CDR3 spans 15 amino acids. The CDR3 region is CASSLSGQGTGPQHF. CDR3 sequence (DNA): TGTGCCAGCAGCTTATCGGGACAGGGCACAGGGCCCCAGCATTTT.

This clone has a single count. The J gene is TRBJ1-2, the V gene TRBV2; TRBD1 agrees at 9 bases. The CDR3 loop spans 13 amino acids. Germline V gene data show CDR1 as SNHLY and CDR2 as FYNNEI. V lost 7 bases to trimming and J lost 8 bases; unmatched junction nucleotides: 8. The chain's CDR3 is CASTGQGLGGYTF. Written as DNA, the CDR3 is TGTGCCAGCACCGGACAGGGGTTGGGGGGCTACACCTTC.

The V call is TRBV7-6, the J call TRBJ1-4; D remains unclear. Germline loops: CDR1 SGHVS, CDR2 FNYEAQ. V was clipped by 5 bases and J by 8 bases, with 15 bases between them. The CDR3 extends over 14 amino acids. The CDR3 region has the DNA TGTGCCAGCAGCCCAGCGACCCTGTCGGAAAAACTGTTTTTT. This sequence encodes CASSPATLSEKLFF.

The chain has TRBV2 and TRBJ1-1; D is unresolved. Germline V lookup: CDR1 SNHLY, CDR2 FYNNEI. Trimming took off 4 bases at V and 7 bases at J, with 19 bases between the two ends. The CDR3 contains 15 residues. CDR3 coding DNA: TGTGCCAGCAGTGGGAAAGCAGGAACCTTAAGTGAAGCTTTCTTT. Protein: CASSGKAGTLSEAFF.

The J gene is TRBJ2-5, the V gene TRBV6-1; D not certain. CDR1 is MNHNS, CDR2 SASEGT, per germline. The V gene lost 3 bases and the J gene lost 5 bases, with 10 bases spanning the gap. The CDR3 consists of 13 residues. DNA of the CDR3: TGTGCCAGCAGTGACGAGCGCGGTGAGACCCAGTACTTC. As protein: CASSDERGETQYF.

The CDR3 here is CASSQRGGGGSNEQFF. As DNA, the CDR3 is TGTGCCAGCAGTCAGAGGGGTGGCGGGGGCTCCAATGAGCAGTTCTTC. The V call is TRBV4-2, the J call TRBJ2-1; D is perhaps TRBD2 (7 bases). Germline CDR1 and CDR2: LGHNA and YNFKEQ. The CDR3 length is 16 residues. With 6 bases removed from V and 6 bases from J, the gap between germline ends came to 21 bases.

This clone was detected a few times. This CDR3 reads CASSFPGGRTEAFF. The CDR3 DNA follows: TGTGCCAGCAGTTTTCCGGGAGGGAGGACTGAAGCTTTCTTT. This chain uses TRBV7-9 with TRBJ1-1; D is ambiguous. CDR3 length: 14 amino acids. V lost 6 bases and J lost 5, with 16 bases in between. CDR1 and CDR2 from the germline V gene are SEHNR and FQNEAQ (reference sequence).

The rearrangement uses TRBV4-2 and TRBJ1-1; no clear D. V was trimmed by 1 base and J by 8 bases, leaving 8 bases between them. CDR1 LGHNA and CDR2 YNFKEQ come from the germline V gene. There are 12 residues in the CDR3. The CDR3 sequence: CASSQGTAEAFF. DNA for the CDR3: TGTGCCAGCAGCCAAGGAACAGCCGAAGCTTTCTTT.

The chain couples TRBV24-1 to TRBJ2-2; possibly TRBD1 for D (6 bases). This CDR3 spans 15 amino acids. Looked up from germline, CDR1 is KGHDR and CDR2 is SFDVKD. Between the trimmed V and J ends, which lost 7 bases and 2 bases, there was a span of 13 bases. CDR3 bases: TGTGCCACCAGCCTTCCGGGACAAAACACCGGGGAGCTGTTTTTT. It encodes CATSLPGQNTGELFF.

This clone was detected only a few times. The V and J genes are TRBV5-1 and TRBJ1-2; 9 bases agree with TRBD1. CDR1 and CDR2 from the germline V gene are SGHRS and YFSETQ. The CDR3 runs to 14 residues. After removal of 7 bases from V and 8 bases from J, the junction contained 12 bases not matched to a gene. The CDR3 coding sequence is TGCGCCAGCCGGGGGACAGGGAGCAGTGGAGGCTACACCTTC. It specifies CASRGTGSSGGYTF.

This chain's CDR3 is CASSLSRAGELFF. In DNA, the CDR3 is TGTGCCAGCAGTTTAAGCCGGGCCGGGGAGCTGTTTTTT. This chain joins TRBV12-3 or TRBV12-4 and TRBJ2-2; D gene ambiguous. CDR3 size: 13 residues. The ends were cut back, 2 bases at V and 6 bases at J, with 7 bases in the middle.

The genes are TRBV27 and TRBJ1-6; D gene unclear. This CDR3 spans 15 amino acids. With 5 bases removed from V and 7 bases from J, the gap between germline ends came to 15 bases. Germline lookup yields CDR1 MNHEY and CDR2 SMNVEV (reference sequence). The CDR3 region has the DNA TGTGCCAGCAGTCCGTTTCTCGTTAGCAATTCACCCCTCCACTTT. Translating gives CASSPFLVSNSPLHF.

The chain links TRBV30 to TRBJ1-6; the match to TRBD1 covers 7 bases. The germline V gene encodes CDR1 GTSNPN and CDR2 SVGIG (reference sequence). Germline trimming cut 2 bases from V and 9 bases from J; bases unmatched to any gene: 7. The CDR3 length is 14 residues. CDR3 amino acids: CAWSLDREGSPLHF. CDR3 nucleotides: TGTGCCTGGAGTCTAGACAGGGAAGGTTCACCCCTCCACTTT.

This sequence joins TRBV24-1 and TRBJ2-3; 9 bases agree with TRBD2. Germline trimming cut 9 bases from V and 6 bases from J; bases unmatched to any gene: 15. Germline CDR1 KGHDR, CDR2 SFDVKD. The CDR3 consists of 16 residues. CDR3 sequence: CATEGRERGVGDTQYF. The CDR3 nucleotides read TGTGCCACCGAGGGAAGAGAGCGGGGGGTGGGTGATACGCAGTATTTT.

CDR3 in DNA: TGTGCCAGCAGCCACTCGACAGGGGAAGCTTTCTTT. Residues: CASSHSTGEAFF. V and J are TRBV6-5 and TRBJ1-1; 7 bases match TRBD1. The CDR3 loop spans 12 amino acids. Germline lookup yields CDR1 MNHEY and CDR2 SVGAGI. The junction had 6 bases not matched to a gene; V was cut back by 6 bases and J by 8 bases.

This chain uses TRBV6-6 with TRBJ2-7; TRBD1 agrees at 7 bases. CDR1 and CDR2 (germline): MNHNY, SVGAGI (reference sequence). CDR3 length: 13 amino acids. Trimming took 6 bases from V and 4 from J; bases not matched to a gene: 6. The CDR3 DNA sequence: TGTGCCAGCAGCCTTCCGGGACAGTACGAGCAGTACTTC. This sequence encodes CASSLPGQYEQYF.

This sequence joins TRBV9 and TRBJ2-1; 8 nucleotides agree with TRBD2. Germline-derived CDR1 and CDR2 are SGDLS and YYNGEE. The CDR3 loop spans 16 amino acids. After removal of 4 bases from V and 10 bases from J, the junction contained 16 bases not matched to a gene. In DNA, the CDR3 is TGTGCCAGCAGCCGGGGGGGCTGGGCCACTCTTCAGGAGCAGTTCTTC. This codes for CASSRGGWATLQEQFF.

The V gene is TRBV6-1, the J gene TRBJ1-1, with D hard to call. The V and J ends lost 2 bases and 0 bases respectively, with 4 bases between them. Per the germline V gene, CDR1 is MNHNS and CDR2 is SASEGT. The CDR3 sequence is 13 residues long. CDR3 DNA: TGTGCCAGCAGTGAACCCTTGAACACTGAAGCTTTCTTT. This gives the protein CASSEPLNTEAFF.

The CDR3 bases are TGCGCCAGCAGCAACCACAGGGGAAGTGCCGGAAACACCATATATTTT. This translates into CASSNHRGSAGNTIYF. The rearrangement links TRBV5-1 to TRBJ1-3, with 7 bases aligning to TRBD1. Trimming at V came to 4 bases and at J to 4 bases, leaving 11 bases not matched to a gene. Looked up from germline, CDR1 is SGHRS and CDR2 is YFSETQ. The CDR3 contains 16 residues.